These 21 T cell receptor beta chains were sequenced from one sample in a study of blood T cell repertoires in COVID-19 (TCRdb year 2020). Libraries were built with the immunoSEQ multiplex PCR assay. TCRdb re-hosts the immuneACCESS table, in-frame sequences only. Its copies lack some clones; in the studies checked, an unresolved V gene accounts for under half of them, and the cause for the rest is not known. This sample gives over 200,000 clones in total; less than 90% of them show up just once. The leading ten clones occupy 0.72% of the sample. The specimen sequenced was peripheral blood. The receptors here all came from a middle-aged man with acute or convalescent COVID-19.

This chain joins TRBV18 and TRBJ1-1; D is possibly TRBD1 (6 bases). Per the germline V gene, CDR1 is KGHSH and CDR2 is LQKENI. Trimming left V 3 bases short and J 8 bases short, with 13 bases between. CDR3 length: 13 residues. The DNA for the CDR3 is TGTGCCAGCTCACCCATGGACAGCCTCGAAGCTTTCTTT. This sequence encodes CASSPMDSLEAFF.

This clone was seen only a few times. The chain combines TRBV19 with TRBJ1-5; TRBD1 agrees at 9 bases. Germline lookup yields CDR1 LNHDA and CDR2 SQIVND (reference sequence). CDR3 length: 15 residues. V was pared by 5 bases and J by 5 bases, with 7 bases of the junction left unmatched. CDR3 loop: CASSLGQGSHQPQHF. The CDR3 DNA sequence: TGTGCCAGTAGTCTGGGACAGGGATCACATCAGCCCCAGCATTTT.

The rearrangement links TRBV20-1 to TRBJ2-7; no clear D. This CDR3 has 11 residues. V lost 3 bases and J lost 10, with 13 bases in between. In germline, CDR1 is DFQATT, CDR2 SNEGSKA (reference sequence). The CDR3 protein is CSARESAVQYF. The CDR3, as DNA: TGCAGTGCTAGGGAGTCGGCGGTTCAGTACTTC.

This chain connects TRBV7-9 to TRBJ2-2; 9 bases agree with TRBD1. The junction had 7 bases not matched to a gene; V was cut back by 0 bases and J by 5 bases. Germline lookup yields CDR1 SEHNR and CDR2 FQNEAQ (reference sequence). There are 17 residues in the CDR3. CDR3 DNA sequence: TGTGCCAGCAGCTTAGCCACAGGGGGCGGAAATACCGGGGAGCTGTTTTTT. This codes for CASSLATGGGNTGELFF.

The chain employs TRBV7-3 and TRBJ2-5; 8 positions match TRBD1. Germline CDR1 and CDR2: SGHTA and FQGTGA. The CDR3 is 16 amino acids. With 5 bases clipped from V and 5 bases from J, the junction kept 13 bases outside the gene matches. CDR3 residues: CASSLHPTGVRETQYF. The CDR3 bases are TGTGCCAGCAGCCTCCATCCGACAGGGGTAAGGGAGACCCAGTACTTC.

This clone turned up a few times. The V call is TRBV19, the J call TRBJ1-5; TRBD1 matches at 7 bases. This CDR3 contains 15 residues. Germline assignment: CDR1 LNHDA and CDR2 SQIVND (reference sequence). The trim removed 7 bases at V and 4 bases at J, leaving 10 bases unmatched. This chain's CDR3 is CASTADRAFNQPQHF. CDR3 in DNA: TGTGCCAGTACCGCTGACAGGGCCTTTAATCAGCCCCAGCATTTT.

V and J are TRBV2 and TRBJ1-1, with D tentatively TRBD1 (5 bases). Between the trimmed V and J ends, which lost 6 bases and 0 bases, there was a span of 8 bases. The CDR3 consists of 13 residues. Per the germline V gene, CDR1 is SNHLY and CDR2 is FYNNEI. CDR3 sequence: CASSGHLNTEAFF. For the CDR3, the DNA is TGTGCCAGCAGCGGACACTTGAACACTGAAGCTTTCTTT. The full variable domain, its missing parts supplied by reference TRBV2 and TRBJ1-1, is EPEVTQTPSHQVTQMGQEVILRCVPISNHLYFYWYRQILGQKVEFLVSFYNNEISEKSEIFDDQFSVERPDGSNFTLKIRSTKLEDSAMYFCASSGHLNTEAFFGQGTRLTVV.

The chain is built from TRBV27 and TRBJ1-6; 9 nucleotides line up with TRBD1. Germline lookup yields CDR1 MNHEY and CDR2 SMNVEV (reference sequence). The CDR3 length is 16 residues. Unmatched junction bases numbered 11, after V lost 7 bases and J lost 7 bases. The CDR3 coding sequence is TGTGCCAGCAAGGTTGCCGGGACAGGGAGCAATTCACCCCTCCACTTT. Encoded protein: CASKVAGTGSNSPLHF.

This clone showed up just once. The chain has TRBV21-1 and TRBJ2-7; TRBD2 is the table's D call and was not checked against the DNA. TRBV21-1 is designated a pseudogene. The length of the CDR3 is 15 residues. CDR3 sequence: CARGNSGTNSYEQYF. Here the CDR3 DNA reads TGTGCCAGGGGCAATAGCGGAACCAACTCCTACGAGCAGTACTTC.

The CDR3 sequence is CAWNGPGVNEKLFF. CDR3 nucleotide sequence: TGTGCCTGGAACGGTCCAGGGGTTAATGAAAAACTGTTTTTT. This chain links TRBV30 with TRBJ1-4, with D maybe TRBD1 (6 bases). CDR1 GTSNPN and CDR2 SVGIG come from the germline V gene (reference sequence). Deletions cut 4 bases from V and 4 bases from J, with 13 bases between. CDR3 length: 14 amino acids.

The chain combines TRBV9 with TRBJ2-3; D remains ambiguous. The CDR3 runs to 12 residues. The V end lost 3 bases, the J end lost 6 bases, and 8 bases lay between the germline ends. Per the germline V gene, CDR1 is SGDLS and CDR2 is YYNGEE. The CDR3 nucleotides read TGTGCCAGCAGCGCCCGCGCGGATACGCAGTATTTT. Translating it yields CASSARADTQYF.

The rearrangement links TRBV6-6 to TRBJ1-6, with D unclear. V lost 7 bases to trimming and J lost 6 bases, with 16 bases between them. CDR3 length equals 15 residues. CDR1 and CDR2 (germline): MNHNY, SVGAGI (reference sequence). The CDR3 DNA reads as TGTGCCAGCACTGTCACCCACCGGGGTAATTCACCCCTCCACTTT. Protein: CASTVTHRGNSPLHF.

This clone is a singleton in its sample. This chain joins TRBV2 and TRBJ1-2; D is unclear. CDR3 length equals 12 residues. Per germline, CDR1 SNHLY and CDR2 FYNNEI. Between the trimmed V and J ends, which lost 8 bases and 7 bases, there was a span of 14 bases. CDR3 coding DNA: TGTGCCAGCGCCGTGTGGGAGGGTGGCTACACCTTC. Its translation is CASAVWEGGYTF.

The gene calls are TRBV10-3 and TRBJ2-1, with 7 nucleotides matching TRBD1. Germline V lookup: CDR1 ENHRY, CDR2 SYGVKD. After removal of 4 bases from V and 4 bases from J, the junction contained 7 bases not matched to a gene. The CDR3 is 15 residues long. The DNA for the CDR3 is TGTGCCATCAGTGGCCGGGACAGACAGTACAATGAGCAGTTCTTC. Protein sequence: CAISGRDRQYNEQFF.

CDR3 region: CASSFDRGTGYTF. CDR3 sequence (DNA): TGTGCCAGCAGTTTTGACAGGGGGACCGGCTACACCTTC. This chain connects TRBV27 to TRBJ1-2; 9 bases fit TRBD1. The CDR3 consists of 13 residues. CDR1 MNHEY and CDR2 SMNVEV come from the germline V gene (reference sequence). The V and J ends lost 3 bases and 8 bases, in that order; junction bases with no gene match: 4.

V gene TRBV7-9 combines with J gene TRBJ2-3, with D maybe TRBD2 (5 bases). The germline gives CDR1 SEHNR, CDR2 FQNEAQ (reference sequence). This CDR3 has 15 residues. V was cut by 5 bases and J by 7 bases, with 19 bases left in between. Written as DNA, the CDR3 is TGTGCCAGCAGCCTAATCGAGGACGGACTTAATACGCAGTATTTT. Amino acids: CASSLIEDGLNTQYF.

The chain joins TRBV7-2 to TRBJ2-2; 8 bases map to TRBD1. V dropped 2 bases and J dropped 6; count of bases not matched to a gene: 11. In germline, CDR1 is SGHTA, CDR2 FQGNSA. CDR3 length: 17 residues. This chain's CDR3 is CASSLSKSGGDSGELFF. The DNA for the CDR3 is TGTGCCAGCAGCTTATCTAAATCAGGGGGCGATTCCGGGGAGCTGTTTTTT.

The rearrangement links TRBV28 to TRBJ1-2, with a weak D call TRBD1 (6 bases). The CDR3 is made up of 17 amino acids. Per the germline V gene, CDR1 is MDHEN and CDR2 is SYDVKM. V lost 4 bases and J lost 4, with 22 bases in between. CDR3 amino acids: CASSSQGNERWSYGYTF. The CDR3 DNA reads as TGTGCCAGCAGTTCGCAGGGGAACGAAAGATGGTCCTATGGCTACACCTTC.

This clone occurred a few times. The gene calls are TRBV5-1 and TRBJ1-1; TRBD1 might be the D (5 bases). CDR1 and CDR2 (germline): SGHRS, YFSETQ. The CDR3 length is 16 residues. Trimming pared 2 bases from V and 5 bases from J, leaving 19 bases between. The CDR3 is CASSFGDTTSGTEAFF. The CDR3, as DNA: TGCGCCAGCAGCTTCGGAGACACCACTTCAGGGACTGAAGCTTTCTTT.

This chain uses TRBV27 with TRBJ2-4; TRBD2 matches 8 bases. The CDR3 totals 15 residues. The germline V gene encodes CDR1 MNHEY and CDR2 SMNVEV (reference sequence). J gave up 6 bases and V 4 bases, and 8 bases lay outside the gene matches. The CDR3 coding sequence is TGTGCCAGCAGTTCCCCCCCGGGGGGGGGAAACATTCAGTACTTC. Translation: CASSSPPGGGNIQYF.

The chain combines TRBV5-1 with TRBJ2-7; 9 nucleotides align to TRBD2. Trimming at V came to 4 bases and at J to 3 bases, leaving 11 bases not matched to a gene. Germline V lookup: CDR1 SGHRS, CDR2 YFSETQ. The CDR3 extends over 16 amino acids. CDR3: CASSPLSGGSFYEQYF. The CDR3 DNA sequence: TGCGCCAGCAGCCCACTAAGCGGGGGGTCCTTCTACGAGCAGTACTTC.